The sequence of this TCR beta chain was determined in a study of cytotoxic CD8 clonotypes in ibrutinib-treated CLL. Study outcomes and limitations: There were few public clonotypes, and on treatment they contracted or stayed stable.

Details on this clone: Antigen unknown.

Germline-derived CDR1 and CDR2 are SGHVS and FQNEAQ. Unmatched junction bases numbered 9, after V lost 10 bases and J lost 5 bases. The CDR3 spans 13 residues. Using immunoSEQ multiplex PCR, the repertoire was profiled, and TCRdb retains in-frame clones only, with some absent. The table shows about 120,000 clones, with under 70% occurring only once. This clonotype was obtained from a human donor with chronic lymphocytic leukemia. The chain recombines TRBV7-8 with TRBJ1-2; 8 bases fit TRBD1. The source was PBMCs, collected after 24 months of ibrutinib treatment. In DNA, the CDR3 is TGTGCCACCGCGCAGGGGGCCCAATATGGCTACACCTTC. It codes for CATAQGAQYGYTF.